This T cell receptor (beta chain) was sequenced during a study of shared clonotypes between healthy human individuals. The table came from immunoSEQ multiplex PCR; TCRdb's copy has only in-frame clones and leaves some out. Among about 700,000 clones listed, about 91% were seen once. Remarks on this clone: Its antigen is not known.

Positively selected for CCR7, the CD45RO-negative cells used as naive CD8 cells excluded terminally differentiated effector memory CD45RA+ cells. With 0 bases clipped from V and 0 bases from J, the junction kept 8 bases outside the gene matches. Per the germline V gene, CDR1 is MGHRA and CDR2 is YSYEKL. This CDR3 region has 18 residues. Study observations and caveats: Clonotype sharing among donors, it was expected, would be affected by sequencing depth. Among the subsets, naive ones generally showed larger estimated richness than memory ones.

Sequenced material: naive CD8+ T cells sorted from blood. This TCR came from a man aged 30 to 45 in good health. This sequence joins TRBV4-1 and TRBJ1-3, with 7 bases aligning to TRBD1. CDR3 amino acids: CASSQEPTGAHSGNTIYF. In DNA, the CDR3 is TGCGCCAGCAGCCAAGAACCTACAGGGGCCCACTCTGGAAACACCATATATTTT.